Described below is a single T cell receptor beta chain sequence and its context. Its cognate antigen is unknown. This table comes from immunoSEQ multiplex PCR, and its TCRdb copy is limited to in-frame clones, with some not included. Among 25,000 to 35,000 clones listed, approximately 91% were seen once. The source of the sample is a study of OX40 agonist ivuxolimab in advanced cancers. Germline values: CDR1 MNHEY, CDR2 SMNVEV (reference sequence). With 6 bases removed from V and 0 bases from J, the gap between germline ends came to 16 bases. The CDR3 runs to 16 residues. Patients who had autoimmune disease history or got systemic immunosuppression were left out. Study-level findings and limits: The investigators did not determine what antigen specificity the expanded peripheral T cells had.

The sequencing here drew on CD4+ or CD8+ T cells sorted from blood, taken in a trial of the OX40 agonist ivuxolimab. V and J are TRBV27 and TRBJ2-3; tentatively, D is TRBD2 (6 bases). The clonotype was recovered from an adult with an advanced solid tumor such as melanoma, head and neck, liver or kidney cancer. This chain's CDR3 is CASSTWGLKSTDTQYF. The CDR3 region has the DNA TGTGCCAGCAGCACCTGGGGACTCAAGAGCACAGATACGCAGTATTTT.